The clone carrying this T cell receptor beta chain occurred a few times. The method was immunoSEQ multiplex PCR; TCRdb's version includes in-frame clones alone and lacks a portion of them. This sample carries approximately 210,000 clones, 75% to 85% of them seen once, and the ten largest clones take 4.3%. This sample stems from a study of blood T cell repertoires in COVID-19. Looked up from germline, CDR1 is SGHVS and CDR2 is FNYEAQ. J lost 8 bases, V lost 5 bases, and 10 bases had no gene match. The CDR3 spans 14 residues. The V and J genes are TRBV7-6 and TRBJ1-2; 8 positions match TRBD1. The specimen was PBMCs or T cells enriched from blood (not recorded which). This clonotype was sampled from a man aged 25 to 40 with acute COVID-19. The CDR3 here is CASSRGQGSYGYTF. The CDR3 DNA reads TGTGCCAGCAGCCGAGGACAGGGATCTTACGGCTACACCTTC.